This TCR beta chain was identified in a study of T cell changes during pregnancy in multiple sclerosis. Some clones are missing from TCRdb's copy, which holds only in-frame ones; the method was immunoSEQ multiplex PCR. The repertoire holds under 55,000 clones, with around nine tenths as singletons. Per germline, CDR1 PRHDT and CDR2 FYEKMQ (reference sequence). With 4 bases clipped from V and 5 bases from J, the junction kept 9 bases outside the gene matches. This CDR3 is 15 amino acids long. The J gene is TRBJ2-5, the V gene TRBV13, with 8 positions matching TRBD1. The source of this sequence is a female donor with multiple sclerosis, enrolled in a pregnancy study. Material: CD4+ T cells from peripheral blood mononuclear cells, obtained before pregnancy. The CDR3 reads CASSSDVQGAETQYF. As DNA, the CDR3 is TGTGCCAGCAGCTCAGATGTCCAGGGGGCGGAGACCCAGTACTTC. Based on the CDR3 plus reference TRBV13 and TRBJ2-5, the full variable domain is AAGVIQSPRHLIKEKRETATLKCYPIPRHDTVYWYQQGPGQDPQFLISFYEKMQSDKGSIPDRFSAQQFSDYHSELNMSSLELGDSALYFCASSSDVQGAETQYFGPGTRLLVL.